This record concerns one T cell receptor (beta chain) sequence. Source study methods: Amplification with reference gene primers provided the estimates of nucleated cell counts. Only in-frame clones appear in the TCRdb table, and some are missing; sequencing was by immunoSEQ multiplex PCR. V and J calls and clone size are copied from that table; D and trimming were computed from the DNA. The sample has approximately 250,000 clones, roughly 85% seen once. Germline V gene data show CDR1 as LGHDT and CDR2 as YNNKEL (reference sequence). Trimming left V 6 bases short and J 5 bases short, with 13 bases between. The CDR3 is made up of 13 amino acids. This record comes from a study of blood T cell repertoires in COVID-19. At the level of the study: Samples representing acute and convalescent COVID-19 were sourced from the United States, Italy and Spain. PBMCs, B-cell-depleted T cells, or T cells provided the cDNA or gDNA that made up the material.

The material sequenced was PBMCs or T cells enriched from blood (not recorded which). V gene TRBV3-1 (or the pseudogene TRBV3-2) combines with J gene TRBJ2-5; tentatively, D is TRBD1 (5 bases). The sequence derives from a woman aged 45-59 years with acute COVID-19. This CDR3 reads CASSPGYQETQYF. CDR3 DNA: TGTGCCAGCAGTCCAGGGTATCAGGAGACCCAGTACTTC.